These 8 T cell receptor beta chains originate from one sample sequenced in a study of T cell responses to AZD1222 COVID-19 vaccine. Profiled with immunoSEQ multiplex PCR; TCRdb holds only in-frame clones, not every one. The repertoire holds roughly 100,000 clones, with around 89% as singletons. This specimen was peripheral blood, taken on day 0 of AZD1222 vaccination. Receptors were obtained from an adult in good health.

The chain has TRBV10-3 and TRBJ2-1; D remains ambiguous. The CDR3 loop spans 15 amino acids. Germline assignment: CDR1 ENHRY and CDR2 SYGVKD. V lost 7 bases to trimming and J lost 1 base, with 14 bases between them. CDR3 coding DNA: TGTGCCATCACCGACTCCACCTTATCCTACAATGAGCAGTTCTTC. Its translation: CAITDSTLSYNEQFF.

This chain connects TRBV2 to TRBJ1-4; the D gene is possibly TRBD1 (5 bases). Germline loops: CDR1 SNHLY, CDR2 FYNNEI. Trimming pared 6 bases from V and 7 bases from J, leaving 9 bases between. The CDR3 covers 12 residues. The CDR3 reads CASSLGGEKLFF. The CDR3 DNA reads as TGTGCCAGCAGCCTGGGGGGTGAAAAACTGTTTTTT. The full variable domain, rest sourced from reference TRBV2 and TRBJ1-4, is EPEVTQTPSHQVTQMGQEVILRCVPISNHLYFYWYRQILGQKVEFLVSFYNNEISEKSEIFDDQFSVERPDGSNFTLKIRSTKLEDSAMYFCASSLGGEKLFFGSGTQLSVL.

The chain is built from TRBV28 and TRBJ2-7; 9 bases map to TRBD1. The CDR3 length is 13 residues. Germline loops: CDR1 MDHEN, CDR2 SYDVKM. The V gene end was trimmed by 7 bases and the J gene end by 3 bases; junction bases not matched to a gene: 4. The CDR3 here is CASTSTGGYEQYF. The DNA for the CDR3 is TGTGCCAGCACCTCGACAGGGGGCTACGAGCAGTACTTC.

The gene calls are TRBV6-4 and TRBJ2-3, with TRBD2 matching over 12 bases. The CDR3 extends over 16 amino acids. CDR1 and CDR2 from the germline V gene are MRHNA and SNTAGT. J lost 6 bases, V lost 3 bases, and 7 bases had no gene match. The CDR3 region is CASSESSGGAGDTQYF. The CDR3 nucleotides are TGTGCCAGCAGTGAATCTAGCGGGGGGGCCGGTGATACGCAGTATTTT.

The chain combines TRBV28 with TRBJ1-1; D possibly corresponds to TRBD1 (6 bases). Germline CDR1 MDHEN, CDR2 SYDVKM. This CDR3 region has 15 residues. V was cut by 6 bases and J by 3 bases, with 17 bases left in between. In DNA, the CDR3 is TGTGCCAGCAGGGGGCAATTACAGGGACACACTGAAGCTTTCTTT. Its protein product is CASRGQLQGHTEAFF.

The chain employs TRBV5-4 and TRBJ2-1; 7 bases align to TRBD1. There are 18 residues in the CDR3. Germline CDR1 is SGHNT and CDR2 is YYREEE (reference sequence). V gave up 3 bases and J gave up 0 bases; unmatched junction bases: 12. The CDR3 protein is CASSSRDSDLSSYNEQFF. The DNA for the CDR3 is TGTGCCAGCAGCTCCCGGGACAGCGATTTGAGCTCCTACAATGAGCAGTTCTTC.

The V and J genes are TRBV7-9 and TRBJ1-1; no clear D gene. The V end was cut by 1 base, the J end by 4 bases, with 16 bases between. Germline V gene lookup returns CDR1 SEHNR and CDR2 FQNEAQ (reference sequence). CDR3 size: 16 residues. CDR3 bases: TGTGCCAGCAGCTTAGACTCTGGATTGGGGAGCACTGAAGCTTTCTTT. Translating gives CASSLDSGLGSTEAFF.

This clone was observed a few times. V usage is TRBV3-1 (or the pseudogene TRBV3-2) and J usage is TRBJ2-1, with no clear D. The V end lost 0 bases, the J end lost 3 bases, and 9 bases lay between the germline ends. CDR3 length: 15 residues. Germline CDR1 is LGHDT and CDR2 is YNNKEL (reference sequence). CDR3 amino acids: CASSQDRTVYNEQFF. CDR3 nucleotide sequence: TGTGCCAGCAGCCAAGATAGAACGGTCTACAATGAGCAGTTCTTC.